This entry describes one TCR beta chain. The antigen it binds to is not known. No qualities accompany the bases; no much larger clone lies one base away. From its cysteine to its phenylalanine, the CDR3 spans 16 amino acids. The only DNA kept is the CDR3, 48 bases in frame from the first base. V and J are truncated by 4 bases and 1 base respectively, leaving an intervening sequence of 16 bases. In the germline V gene (reference sequence), CDR1 corresponds to SGHNT and CDR2 to YYREEE. The roughly 39 donors, aged about 6 to 95 years, were systemically healthy Caucasian individuals from Russia. Each donor gave approximately 9.4 milliliters of peripheral blood, drawn into EDTA-treated Vacutainer tubes. PBMCs were isolated by Ficoll-Paque density-gradient centrifugation, with at least 6 million obtained per sample. Total RNA, at least 5 micrograms per sample, was extracted from PBMCs with Trizol reagent. Naive CD45RAhigh/CD27high T cell percentages were measured by flow cytometry on a PBMC aliquot from every donor.

This entry belongs to a study of blood T cells in healthy people across ages (dated by TCRdb to between 2015 and 2017). General notes on the study: Template switching captured roughly one uniquely barcoded TCR beta cDNA molecule per two T cells in model experiments. Two additional independent replicas of 1 million unique cDNA reads from the same blood draw were analyzed for two donors (one aged 18 to 29 and one aged 80 or older). Donors of different ages were randomly distributed across sequencing lanes to avoid experimental bias. To track age-related changes in TCR beta repertoire diversity, the study relied on deep sequencing normalized with unique cDNA molecular identifiers. The donors were divided into four age groups: young (average around 16 years), middle-aged (almost 40), aged (roughly 66) and long-lived (more than 75). Study-wide findings and limitations: Estimates of total diversity based on one million sequenced T cells were regarded as lower bounds and as underestimates. Donor CMV infection status was unknown, potentially confounding age-related changes in expanded clonotypes. There was a strong correlation between observed TCR beta diversity and the percentage of naive T cells measured by flow cytometry. Observed TCR beta diversity per million T cells fell roughly linearly with age, and a significant reduction was already apparent by age about 38. Compared with the aged group, the long-lived group had more naive CD4+ T cells, fewer expanded clones and increased TCR diversity, a pattern suggesting age selection. Since profiling was done on bulk unsorted PBMCs, naive and antigen-experienced compartments could not be conclusively compared.

Library preparation was by 5' RACE. This sample was sequenced with an Illumina HiSeq 2500. A second PCR of about 7 to 12 cycles was performed with a sample-barcoded 5' primer and a J-beta primer mix. A unique molecular identifier was introduced onto each TCR beta cDNA molecule by a template-switch 5' adaptor carrying 12 random nucleotides. Each sample yielded at least 2.5 million CDR3-containing paired-end reads. First-strand cDNA synthesis was performed from all RNA using the Mint cDNA synthesis kit, with priming by a TRBC-specific oligonucleotide. Following uracil-DNA glycosylase treatment, a first 18-cycle PCR with universal primers M1SS and BC2_uni_R was performed on all cDNA. In the source study's methods: Each sample was normalized by randomly selecting 1 million high-quality reads, each carrying a distinct molecular identifier. Reads sharing molecular identifiers were discarded rather than binned into consensus sequences. MiTCR, run with a Q25 quality threshold and the strictest error-elimination algorithm, handled CDR3 identification, clonotype clustering and error correction. A nonparametric unseen species model using Euler transformation provided a lower-bound estimate of total TCR beta diversity. TCRdb itself trimmed the public reads at Q25 with fastp, ran MiXCR and retained productive beta chains. A single entry per CDR3 protein holds the most common genes and DNA from its merged rows. None of the V and J calls come from the authors' own analysis; TCRdb made them. For this sample there are about 1.8 million distinct CDR3 sequences; 40% to 55% appear just once. The leading ten clones occupy about 2.1% of the sample.

Recombination linked TRBV5-4 to TRBJ2-3; confidence is insufficient to name the D gene. This TCR was sampled from a woman in her thirties or forties in good health. The sequenced sample consisted of blood. The CDR3 loop reads CASSPRTTWGTDTQYF. The sequence in DNA is TGTGCCAGCAGCCCCCGGACCACTTGGGGCACAGATACGCAGTATTTT.